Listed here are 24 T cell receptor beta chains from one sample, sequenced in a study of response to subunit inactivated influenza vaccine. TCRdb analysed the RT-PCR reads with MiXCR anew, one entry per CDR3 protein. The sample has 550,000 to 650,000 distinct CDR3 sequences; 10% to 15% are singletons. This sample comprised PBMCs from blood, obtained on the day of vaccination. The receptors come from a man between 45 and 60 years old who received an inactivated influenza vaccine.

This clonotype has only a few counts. The CDR3: CSVTRDYEQYF. DNA for the CDR3: TGCAGCGTAACCAGGGACTACGAGCAGTACTTC. The V gene is TRBV20-1, the J gene TRBJ2-7, with TRBD1 as a possible D gene (5 bases). The CDR3 extends over 11 amino acids. Germline values: CDR1 DFQATT, CDR2 SNEGSKA (reference sequence).

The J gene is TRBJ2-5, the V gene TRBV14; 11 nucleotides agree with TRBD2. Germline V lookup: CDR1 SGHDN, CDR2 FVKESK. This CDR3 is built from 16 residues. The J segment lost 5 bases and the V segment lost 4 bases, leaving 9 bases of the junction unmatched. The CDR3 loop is CASSPWTSGLIETQYF. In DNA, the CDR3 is TGTGCCAGCAGCCCTTGGACTAGCGGGTTGATTGAGACCCAGTACTTC.

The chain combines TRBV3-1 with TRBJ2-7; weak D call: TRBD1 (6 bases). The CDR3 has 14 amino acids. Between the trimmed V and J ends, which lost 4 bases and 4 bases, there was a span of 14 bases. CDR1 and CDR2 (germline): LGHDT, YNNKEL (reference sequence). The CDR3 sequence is CASSPDPDSYEQYF. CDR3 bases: TGTGCCAGCAGCCCCGATCCGGACAGTTACGAGCAGTACTTC.

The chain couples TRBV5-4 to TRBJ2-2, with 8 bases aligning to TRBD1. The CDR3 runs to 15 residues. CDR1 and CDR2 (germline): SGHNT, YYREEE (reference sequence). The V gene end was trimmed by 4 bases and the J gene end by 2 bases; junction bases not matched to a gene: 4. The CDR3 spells CASSPDRENTGELFF. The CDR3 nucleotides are TGTGCCAGCAGCCCGGACAGGGAAAACACCGGGGAGCTGTTTTTT.

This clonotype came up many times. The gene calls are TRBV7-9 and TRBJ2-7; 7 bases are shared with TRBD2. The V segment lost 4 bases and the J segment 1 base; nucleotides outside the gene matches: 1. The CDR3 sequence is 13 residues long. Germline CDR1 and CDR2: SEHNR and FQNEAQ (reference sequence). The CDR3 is CASSSAGSYEQYF. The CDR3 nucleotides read TGTGCCAGCAGCTCAGCGGGGTCCTACGAGCAGTACTTC.

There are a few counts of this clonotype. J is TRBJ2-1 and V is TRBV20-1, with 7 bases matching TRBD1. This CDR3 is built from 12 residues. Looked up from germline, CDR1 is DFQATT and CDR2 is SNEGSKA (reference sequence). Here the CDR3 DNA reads TGCAGGGCTGACAGGGTAAACAATGAGCAGTTCTTC. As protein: CRADRVNNEQFF.

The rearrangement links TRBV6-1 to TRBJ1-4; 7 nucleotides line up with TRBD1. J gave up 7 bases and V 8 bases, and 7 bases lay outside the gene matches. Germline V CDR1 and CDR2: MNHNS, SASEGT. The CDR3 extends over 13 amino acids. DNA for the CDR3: TGTGCCAGCTGGAGGGGGCGCGGTGAAAAACTGTTTTTT. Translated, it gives CASWRGRGEKLFF.

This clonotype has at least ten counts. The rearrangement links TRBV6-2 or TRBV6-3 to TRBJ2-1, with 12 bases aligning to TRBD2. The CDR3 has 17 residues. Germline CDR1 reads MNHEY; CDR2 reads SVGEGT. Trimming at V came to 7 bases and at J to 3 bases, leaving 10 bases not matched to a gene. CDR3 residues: CASNPARTSGNYNEQFF. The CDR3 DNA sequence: TGTGCCAGCAATCCGGCTAGGACTAGCGGGAACTACAATGAGCAGTTCTTC.

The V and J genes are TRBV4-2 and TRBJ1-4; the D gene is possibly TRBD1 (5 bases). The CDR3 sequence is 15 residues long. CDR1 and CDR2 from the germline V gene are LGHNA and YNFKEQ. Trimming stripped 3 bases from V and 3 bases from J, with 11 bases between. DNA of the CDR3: TGTGCCAGCAGCCATCCAGGGATTCCTAATGAAAAACTGTTTTTT. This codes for CASSHPGIPNEKLFF.

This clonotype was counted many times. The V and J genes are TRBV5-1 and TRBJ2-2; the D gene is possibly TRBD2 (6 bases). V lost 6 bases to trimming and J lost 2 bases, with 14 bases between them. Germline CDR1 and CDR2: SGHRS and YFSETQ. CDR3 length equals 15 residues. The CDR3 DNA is TGCGCCAGCAACGTGGCGGGGAGTAACACCGGGGAGCTGTTTTTT. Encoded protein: CASNVAGSNTGELFF.

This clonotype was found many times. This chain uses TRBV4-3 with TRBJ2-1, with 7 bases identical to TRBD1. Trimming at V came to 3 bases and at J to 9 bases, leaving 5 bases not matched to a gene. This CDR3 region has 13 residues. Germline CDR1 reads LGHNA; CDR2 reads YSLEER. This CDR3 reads CASSQETGIEQFF. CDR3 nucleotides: TGCGCCAGCAGCCAGGAGACAGGGATTGAGCAGTTCTTC.

Here the CDR3 reads CAWSVQGGLAYTGELFF. The CDR3 nucleotides read TGTGCCTGGAGTGTACAGGGGGGACTAGCATACACCGGGGAGCTGTTTTTT. The chain is built from TRBV30 and TRBJ2-2; maybe TRBD2 (9 bases). Between the trimmed V and J ends, which lost 0 bases and 3 bases, there was a span of 17 bases. Germline V lookup: CDR1 GTSNPN, CDR2 SVGIG (reference sequence). The CDR3 runs to 17 residues.

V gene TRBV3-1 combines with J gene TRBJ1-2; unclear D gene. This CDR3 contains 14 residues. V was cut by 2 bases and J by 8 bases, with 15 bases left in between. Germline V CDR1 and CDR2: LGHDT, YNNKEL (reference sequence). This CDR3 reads CASSQQQMSGGYTF. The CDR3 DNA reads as TGTGCCAGCAGCCAACAACAGATGAGTGGGGGCTACACCTTC.

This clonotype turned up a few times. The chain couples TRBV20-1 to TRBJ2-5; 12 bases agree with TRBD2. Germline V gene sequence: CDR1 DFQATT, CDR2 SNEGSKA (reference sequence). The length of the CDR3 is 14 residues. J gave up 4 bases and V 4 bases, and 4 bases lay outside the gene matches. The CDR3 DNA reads TGCAGTGCTACGACTAGCGGGAGAGGAGAGACCCAGTACTTC. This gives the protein CSATTSGRGETQYF.

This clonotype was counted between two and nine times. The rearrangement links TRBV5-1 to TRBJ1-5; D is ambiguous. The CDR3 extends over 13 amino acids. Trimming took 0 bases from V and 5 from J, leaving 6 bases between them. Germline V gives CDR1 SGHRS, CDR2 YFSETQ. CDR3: CASSLDGYQPQHF. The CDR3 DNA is TGCGCCAGCAGCTTGGACGGATATCAGCCCCAGCATTTT.

CDR3 loop: CASSLGDGQSYEQYF. Here the CDR3 DNA reads TGTGCCAGCAGCCTGGGGGACGGACAGAGCTACGAGCAGTACTTC. The chain has TRBV11-2 and TRBJ2-7; a weak D match, TRBD1 (6 bases). The CDR3 spans 15 residues. Trimming left V 5 bases short and J 3 bases short, with 17 bases between. Germline V gene lookup returns CDR1 SGHAT and CDR2 FQNNGV.

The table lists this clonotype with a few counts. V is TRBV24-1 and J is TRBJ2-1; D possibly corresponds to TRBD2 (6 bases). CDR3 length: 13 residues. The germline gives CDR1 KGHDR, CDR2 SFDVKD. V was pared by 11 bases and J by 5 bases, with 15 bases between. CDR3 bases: TGTGCCAGCGGAATGGGACTGGACAATGAGCAGTTCTTC. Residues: CASGMGLDNEQFF.

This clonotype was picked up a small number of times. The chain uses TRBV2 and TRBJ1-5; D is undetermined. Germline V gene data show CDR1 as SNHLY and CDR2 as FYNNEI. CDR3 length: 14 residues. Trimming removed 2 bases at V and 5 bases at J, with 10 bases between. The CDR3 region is CASSERKNDQPQHF. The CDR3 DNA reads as TGTGCCAGCAGTGAACGGAAAAATGATCAGCCCCAGCATTTT.

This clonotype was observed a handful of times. This CDR3 is CAISESWDASTDTQYF. DNA for the CDR3: TGTGCCATCAGTGAGTCTTGGGACGCCAGCACAGATACGCAGTATTTT. The chain has TRBV10-3 and TRBJ2-3; D may be TRBD1 or TRBD2 (5 bases each). Germline assignment: CDR1 ENHRY and CDR2 SYGVKD. The V and J ends lost 0 bases and 0 bases respectively, with 10 bases between them. The CDR3 sequence is 16 residues long.

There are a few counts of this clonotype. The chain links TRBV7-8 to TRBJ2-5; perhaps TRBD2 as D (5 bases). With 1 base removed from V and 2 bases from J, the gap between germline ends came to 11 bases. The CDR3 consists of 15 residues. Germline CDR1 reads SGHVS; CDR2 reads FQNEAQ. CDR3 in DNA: TGTGCCAGCAGCTTAGTAGGACTTACACAAGAGACCCAGTACTTC. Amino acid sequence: CASSLVGLTQETQYF.

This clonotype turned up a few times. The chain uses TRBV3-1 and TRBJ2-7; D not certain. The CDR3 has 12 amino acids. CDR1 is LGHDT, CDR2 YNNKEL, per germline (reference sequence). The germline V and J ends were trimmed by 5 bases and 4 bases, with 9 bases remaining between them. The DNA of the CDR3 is TGTGCCAGCAGCGGGAACCCATACGAGCAGTACTTC. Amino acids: CASSGNPYEQYF.

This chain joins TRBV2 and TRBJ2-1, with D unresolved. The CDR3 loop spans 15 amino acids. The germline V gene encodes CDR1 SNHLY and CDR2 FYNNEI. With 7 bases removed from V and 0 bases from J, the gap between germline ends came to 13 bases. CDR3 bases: TGTGCCAGCACAATCAGCCTACGCTCCTACAATGAGCAGTTCTTC. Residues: CASTISLRSYNEQFF.

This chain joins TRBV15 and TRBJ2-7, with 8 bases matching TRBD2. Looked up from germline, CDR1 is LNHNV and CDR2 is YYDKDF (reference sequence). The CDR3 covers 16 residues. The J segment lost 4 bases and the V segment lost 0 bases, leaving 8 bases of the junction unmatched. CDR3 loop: CATSRDLWSGRYEQYF. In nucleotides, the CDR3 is TGTGCCACCAGCAGAGATCTCTGGAGCGGGAGATACGAGCAGTACTTC.

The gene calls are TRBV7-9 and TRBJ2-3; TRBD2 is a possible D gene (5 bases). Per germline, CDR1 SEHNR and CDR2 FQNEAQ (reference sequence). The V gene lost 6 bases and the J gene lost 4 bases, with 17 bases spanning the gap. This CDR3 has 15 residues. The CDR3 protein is CASSPRPGGPDTQYF. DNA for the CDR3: TGTGCCAGCAGTCCTCGGCCTGGAGGACCAGATACGCAGTATTTT. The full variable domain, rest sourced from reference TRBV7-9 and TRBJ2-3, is DTGVSQNPRHKITKRGQNVTFRCDPISEHNRLYWYRQTLGQGPEFLTYFQNEAQLEKSRLLSDRFSAERPKGSFSTLEIQRTEQGDSAMYLCASSPRPGGPDTQYFGPGTRLTVL.